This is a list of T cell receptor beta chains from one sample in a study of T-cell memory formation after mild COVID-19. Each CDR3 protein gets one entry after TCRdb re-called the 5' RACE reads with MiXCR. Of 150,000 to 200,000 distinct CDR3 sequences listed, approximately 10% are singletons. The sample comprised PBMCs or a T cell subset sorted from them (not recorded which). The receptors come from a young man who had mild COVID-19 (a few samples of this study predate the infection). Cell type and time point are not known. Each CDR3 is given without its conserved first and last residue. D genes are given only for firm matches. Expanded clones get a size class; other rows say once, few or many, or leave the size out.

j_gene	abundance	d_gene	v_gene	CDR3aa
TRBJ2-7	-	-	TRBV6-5	ASSYSPAAPYEQY
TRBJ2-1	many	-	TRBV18	ASSPDNEQF
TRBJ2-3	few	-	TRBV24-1	ATSDPPPLDTQY
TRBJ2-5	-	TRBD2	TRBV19	ASSIAHLTSGEQETQY
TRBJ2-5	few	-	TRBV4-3	ASSQDHRGTQETQY
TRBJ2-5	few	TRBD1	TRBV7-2	ASSAAGTGGGKTQY
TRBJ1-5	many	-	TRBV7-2	ASSLVWGEQPQH
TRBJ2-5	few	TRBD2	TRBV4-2	ASSPGMYRLAGGETQY
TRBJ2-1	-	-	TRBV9	ASSHPYGYEQF
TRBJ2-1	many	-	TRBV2	ASRTDSVNEQF
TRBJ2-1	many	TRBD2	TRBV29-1	SSESGGENEQF
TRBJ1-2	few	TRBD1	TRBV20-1	SASWGTGYGYT
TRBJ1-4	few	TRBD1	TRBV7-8	ASSLAIYGQAPTNEKLF
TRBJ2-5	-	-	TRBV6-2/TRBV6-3	ASSYSRAFGETQY
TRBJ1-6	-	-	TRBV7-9	ASSSRVLH
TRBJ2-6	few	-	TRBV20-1	SVSGANVLT
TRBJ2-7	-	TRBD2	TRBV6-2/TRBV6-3	ASRPRLAAYEQY
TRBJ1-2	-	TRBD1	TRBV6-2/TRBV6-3	ASSRRGLDYGYT
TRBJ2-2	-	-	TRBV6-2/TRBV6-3	ASSQAGELF
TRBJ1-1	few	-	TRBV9	ASSRAGRGAF
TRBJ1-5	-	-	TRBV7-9	ASSLGDYSNQPQH
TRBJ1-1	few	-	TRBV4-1	ASRLRGGAEAF
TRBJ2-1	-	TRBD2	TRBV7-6	ASSLYPAGGHNEQF
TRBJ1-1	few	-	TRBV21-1	ASSKYSPYNTEAF
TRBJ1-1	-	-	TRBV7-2	ASSLGILIDEAF
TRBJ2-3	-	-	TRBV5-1	ASSLRRADTQY
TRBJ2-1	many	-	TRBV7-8	ASSYTNGNEQF
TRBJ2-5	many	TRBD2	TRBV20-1	SVSRLAGGQETQY
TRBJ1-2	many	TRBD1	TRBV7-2	ASTYDRENYGYT
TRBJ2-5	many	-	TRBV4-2	ASSHTLETQY
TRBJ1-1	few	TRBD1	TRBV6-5	ASSYGTGQAF
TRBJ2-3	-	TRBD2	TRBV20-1	SATSVSGGADTQY
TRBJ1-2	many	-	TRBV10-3	AISLGANYGYT
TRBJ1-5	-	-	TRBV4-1	ASSQGGTPQH
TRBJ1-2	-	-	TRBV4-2	ASSQVGDTYGYT
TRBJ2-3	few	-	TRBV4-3	ASSQAGRDTQY
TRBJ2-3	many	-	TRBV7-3	ASSNDYHTDTQY
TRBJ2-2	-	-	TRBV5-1	ASSGAANTGELF
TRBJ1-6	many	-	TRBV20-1	SASIDSYSPLH
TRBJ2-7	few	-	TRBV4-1	ASSQSDGPYEQY
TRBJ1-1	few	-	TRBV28	ASSWTTVNTEAF
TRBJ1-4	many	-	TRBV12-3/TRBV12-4	ASTLRGEKLF